The 11 T cell receptor beta chains below come from one sample, sequenced in a study of cytomegalovirus exposure and HLA in healthy donors. 13 Jbeta primers and 60 Vbeta primers were used for the PCR. Some clones are missing from TCRdb's copy, which holds only in-frame ones; the method was immunoSEQ multiplex PCR. In the table there are some 150,000 clones, approximately 60% of which are singletons. Sequenced sample: PBMCs. These receptors were collected from a woman aged 60-75 years in good health and CMV-seropositive.

This clone has a handful of counts. This chain links TRBV5-4 with TRBJ2-7, with 11 bases that match TRBD2. CDR1 and CDR2 (germline): SGHNT, YYREEE (reference sequence). The CDR3 totals 16 residues. V dropped 4 bases and J dropped 6; count of bases not matched to a gene: 12. The CDR3 DNA reads TGTGCCAGCAGCACACAGATACTAGCGGGAGTCTCCGAGCAGTACTTC. Protein: CASSTQILAGVSEQYF.

The CDR3 coding sequence is TGTGCCAGCAGCTCCCCGGGGGGTTACGAGCAGTACTTC. Its protein product is CASSSPGGYEQYF. The chain joins TRBV7-3 to TRBJ2-7; TRBD2 matches 7 bases. Germline V lookup: CDR1 SGHTA, CDR2 FQGTGA. V shed 4 bases and J 4 bases; nucleotides not matched to a gene: 4. CDR3 length: 13 amino acids.

V usage is TRBV9 and J usage is TRBJ2-1; D ambiguous. Germline V gene sequence: CDR1 SGDLS, CDR2 YYNGEE. CDR3 length: 14 amino acids. Trimming took 4 bases from V and 2 from J, leaving 10 bases between them. The CDR3 bases are TGTGCCAGCAGCTCTCGACTCGCCTACAATGAGCAGTTCTTC. Translated, it gives CASSSRLAYNEQFF.

The rearrangement joins TRBV18 to TRBJ1-6; D gene unclear. The germline V and J ends were trimmed by 1 base and 5 bases, with 9 bases remaining between them. CDR1 and CDR2 (germline): KGHSH, LQKENI. The CDR3 is made up of 15 amino acids. CDR3 coding DNA: TGTGCCAGCTCACCACACGGGTCGGATAATTCACCCCTCCACTTT. Amino acid sequence: CASSPHGSDNSPLHF.

This clone was observed a few times. The V and J genes are TRBV28 and TRBJ1-1; 10 bases are shared with TRBD1. The germline V gene has CDR1 MDHEN and CDR2 SYDVKM. The CDR3 consists of 14 residues. Trimming removed 8 bases from V and 5 bases from J; junction bases left unmatched: 8. CDR3 sequence (DNA): TGTGCCAGCCCCCTGGGACAGGGGTCAACTGAAGCTTTCTTT. This gives the protein CASPLGQGSTEAFF.

The chain recombines TRBV27 with TRBJ2-3; TRBD2 agrees at 8 bases. Germline CDR1 reads MNHEY; CDR2 reads SMNVEV (reference sequence). The CDR3 covers 15 residues. J gave up 4 bases and V 7 bases, and 10 bases lay outside the gene matches. For the CDR3, the DNA is TGTGCCAGCACCTGGAACGGGAGGGAGGCAGATACGCAGTATTTT. Its protein is CASTWNGREADTQYF.

In its sample, this clone was seen a few times. The V call is TRBV11-3, the J call TRBJ2-1, with a tentative D call TRBD1 (6 bases). Germline CDR1 reads SGHNT; CDR2 reads YENEEA. The CDR3 is 11 residues long. V lost 11 bases to trimming and J lost 9 bases, with 14 bases between them. CDR3 DNA sequence: TGTGCCGCCCGGGACACCGGTGAGCAGTTCTTC. Translation gives CAARDTGEQFF.

The CDR3 sequence is CASNKGIGYTF. For the CDR3, the DNA is TGTGCCAGCAATAAGGGGATAGGCTACACCTTC. V and J are TRBV7-2 and TRBJ1-2; D might be TRBD1 (5 bases). The CDR3 runs to 11 residues. The V gene lost 7 bases and the J gene lost 8 bases, with 11 bases spanning the gap. Germline V lookup: CDR1 SGHTA, CDR2 FQGNSA.

The rearrangement links TRBV11-2 to TRBJ2-7; TRBD2 agrees at 13 bases. Germline V gene sequence: CDR1 SGHAT, CDR2 FQNNGV. J gave up 7 bases and V 0 bases, and 6 bases lay outside the gene matches. This CDR3 comprises 16 residues. For the CDR3, the DNA is TGTGCCAGCAGCTTAGATCGGGGACTAGCGGGACGGGAGCAGTACTTC. Its protein is CASSLDRGLAGREQYF.

The genes are TRBV7-2 and TRBJ1-1; D unresolved. Germline V CDR1 and CDR2: SGHTA, FQGNSA. The CDR3 has 13 amino acids. The V gene lost 7 bases and the J gene lost 1 base, with 10 bases spanning the gap. CDR3 protein: CASTPGPNTEAFF. In DNA form, the CDR3 reads TGTGCCAGCACCCCTGGGCCGAACACTGAAGCTTTCTTT.

The V call is TRBV5-4, the J call TRBJ1-2, with 8 bases lining up with TRBD1. The CDR3 is made up of 14 amino acids. Germline V gives CDR1 SGHNT, CDR2 YYREEE (reference sequence). V was clipped by 2 bases and J by 3 bases; unmatched bases: 3. CDR3 DNA: TGTGCCAGCAGCTTCGGACAGGGAGACTATGGCTACACCTTC. Protein sequence: CASSFGQGDYGYTF.